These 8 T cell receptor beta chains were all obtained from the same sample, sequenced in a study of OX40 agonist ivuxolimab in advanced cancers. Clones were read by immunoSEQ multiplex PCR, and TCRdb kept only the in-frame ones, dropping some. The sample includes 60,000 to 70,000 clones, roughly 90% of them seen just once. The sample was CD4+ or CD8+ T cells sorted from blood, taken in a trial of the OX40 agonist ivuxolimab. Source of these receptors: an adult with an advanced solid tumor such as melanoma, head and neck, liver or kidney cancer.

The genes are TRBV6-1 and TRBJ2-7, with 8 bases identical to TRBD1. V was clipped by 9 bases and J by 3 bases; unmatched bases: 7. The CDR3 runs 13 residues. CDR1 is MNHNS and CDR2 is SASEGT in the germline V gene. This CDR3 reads CASRTGNIYEQYF. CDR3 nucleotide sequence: TGTGCCAGTAGGACAGGGAATATCTACGAGCAGTACTTC.

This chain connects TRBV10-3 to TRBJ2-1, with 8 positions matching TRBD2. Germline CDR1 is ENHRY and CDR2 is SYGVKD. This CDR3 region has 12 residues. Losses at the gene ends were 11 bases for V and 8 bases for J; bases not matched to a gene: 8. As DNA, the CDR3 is TGTGCCGTGGGACTAGGAGGCTATGAGCAGTTCTTC. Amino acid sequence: CAVGLGGYEQFF.

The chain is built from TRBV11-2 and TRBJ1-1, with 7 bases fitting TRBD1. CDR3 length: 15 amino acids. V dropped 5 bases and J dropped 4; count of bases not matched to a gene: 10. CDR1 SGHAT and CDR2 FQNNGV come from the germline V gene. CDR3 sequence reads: CASSLRGGVSTEAFF. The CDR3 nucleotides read TGTGCCAGCAGCCTCAGGGGGGGCGTGAGCACTGAAGCTTTCTTT.

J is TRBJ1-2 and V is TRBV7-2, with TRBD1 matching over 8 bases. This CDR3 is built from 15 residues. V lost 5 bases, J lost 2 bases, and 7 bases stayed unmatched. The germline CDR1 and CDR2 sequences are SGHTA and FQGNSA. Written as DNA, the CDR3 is TGTGCCAGCAGCCTAGGACAGGGCCTAAACTATGGCTACACCTTC. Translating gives CASSLGQGLNYGYTF. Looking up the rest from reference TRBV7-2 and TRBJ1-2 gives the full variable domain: GAGVSQSPSNKVTEKGKDVELRCDPISGHTALYWYRQSLGQGLEFLIYFQGNSAPDKSGLPSDRFSAERTGGSVSTLTIQRTQQEDSAVYLCASSLGQGLNYGYTFGSGTRLTVV.

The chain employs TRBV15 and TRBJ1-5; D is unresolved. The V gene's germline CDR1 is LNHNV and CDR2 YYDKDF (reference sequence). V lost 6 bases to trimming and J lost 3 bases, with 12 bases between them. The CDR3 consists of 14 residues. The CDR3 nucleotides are TGTGCCACCAGAAAGGCACAGACCAATCAGCCCCAGCATTTT. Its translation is CATRKAQTNQPQHF.

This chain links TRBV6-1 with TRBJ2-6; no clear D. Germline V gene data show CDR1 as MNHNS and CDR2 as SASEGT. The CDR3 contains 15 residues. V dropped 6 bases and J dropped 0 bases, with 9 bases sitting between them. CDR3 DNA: TGTGCCAGCAGCCCACGTAGCTCTGGGGCCAACGTCCTGACTTTC. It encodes CASSPRSSGANVLTF.

The CDR3 here is CASSQEGFGEQYF. The CDR3 bases are TGCGCCAGCAGCCAAGAAGGCTTCGGCGAGCAGTACTTC. The gene calls are TRBV4-3 and TRBJ2-7; D remains unclear. CDR1 and CDR2 from the germline V gene are LGHNA and YSLEER. Trimming stripped 0 bases from V and 6 bases from J, with 9 bases between. CDR3 size: 13 residues.

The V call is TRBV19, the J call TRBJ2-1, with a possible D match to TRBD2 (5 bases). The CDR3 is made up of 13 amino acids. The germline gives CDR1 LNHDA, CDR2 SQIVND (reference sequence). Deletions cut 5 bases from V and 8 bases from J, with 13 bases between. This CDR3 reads CASSLIARDEQFF. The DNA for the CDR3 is TGTGCCAGTAGTCTCATAGCGCGCGATGAGCAGTTCTTC.